These T cell receptor beta chains were read from a single sample in a study of glioma-infiltrating T cells. TCRdb reprocessed the multiplex PCR reads via MiXCR and lists one record per CDR3 protein. This sample has a few hundred thousand distinct CDR3 sequences; more than 35% occur once, and the top ten carry about 12%. The sequenced material came from glioma tissue, nonneoplastic brain tissue, or PBMCs (not recorded which). The source is a human donor with low-grade glioma or glioblastoma, undergoing nonglioma brain surgery, or in good health (not recorded which). The conserved cysteine and the conserved F or W are not part of the CDR3 here. A row's size may be missing; if present it is once, few, many or a size class.

cdr3_aa: SARQGARETQY
j_call: TRBJ2-5
clone_size: few
cdr3_length: 11
v_call: TRBV20-1

cdr3_aa: SAIAGGPTDTQY
j_call: TRBJ2-3
clone_size: few
cdr3_length: 12
v_call: TRBV20-1

cdr3_aa: ATSPGLAAYNEQF
j_call: TRBJ2-1
clone_size: many
cdr3_length: 13
v_call: TRBV15

cdr3_aa: ASSLAPAGFTDTQY
j_call: TRBJ2-3
clone_size: -
cdr3_length: 14
v_call: TRBV7-9

cdr3_aa: ASSQGIGVTEAF
j_call: TRBJ1-1
clone_size: -
cdr3_length: 12
v_call: TRBV2

cdr3_aa: SARGGAGGTSFGGTDTQY
j_call: TRBJ2-3
clone_size: -
cdr3_length: 18
v_call: TRBV20-1

cdr3_aa: ASTRLYNEQF
j_call: TRBJ2-1
clone_size: many
cdr3_length: 10
v_call: TRBV7-2

cdr3_aa: ASSPTLWRPDSYEQY
j_call: TRBJ2-7
clone_size: many
cdr3_length: 15
v_call: TRBV28

cdr3_aa: ASRILAGGDTDTQY
j_call: TRBJ2-3
clone_size: many
cdr3_length: 14
v_call: TRBV27

cdr3_aa: ASSLLRQNTEAF
j_call: TRBJ1-1
clone_size: -
cdr3_length: 12
v_call: TRBV5-1

cdr3_aa: ASSFRLYTDTQY
j_call: TRBJ2-3
clone_size: many
cdr3_length: 12
v_call: TRBV28

cdr3_aa: ASSYGPFGTDTQY
j_call: TRBJ2-3
clone_size: few
cdr3_length: 13
v_call: TRBV6-6

cdr3_aa: ASSLIGGRILGEQY
j_call: TRBJ2-7
clone_size: many
cdr3_length: 14
v_call: TRBV27

cdr3_aa: ASSALPGQSGNTIY
j_call: TRBJ1-3
clone_size: -
cdr3_length: 14
v_call: TRBV9

cdr3_aa: AISEFPRGGSGETQY
j_call: TRBJ2-5
clone_size: -
cdr3_length: 15
v_call: TRBV27

cdr3_aa: SANPGREGREQY
j_call: TRBJ2-7
clone_size: few
cdr3_length: 12
v_call: TRBV20-1

cdr3_aa: ASSLGLALEVYEQY
j_call: TRBJ2-7
clone_size: many
cdr3_length: 14
v_call: TRBV28

cdr3_aa: ASSWTGSWGTEAF
j_call: TRBJ1-1
clone_size: -
cdr3_length: 13
v_call: TRBV12-3/TRBV12-4

cdr3_aa: ASSPTVQNTIY
j_call: TRBJ1-3
clone_size: -
cdr3_length: 11
v_call: TRBV12-3/TRBV12-4

cdr3_aa: ASSLVSGGHEQY
j_call: TRBJ2-7
clone_size: -
cdr3_length: 12
v_call: TRBV5-1

cdr3_aa: ASSDIGGEQF
j_call: TRBJ2-1
clone_size: -
cdr3_length: 10
v_call: TRBV25-1

cdr3_aa: ASTSSSMNTEAF
j_call: TRBJ1-1
clone_size: many
cdr3_length: 12
v_call: TRBV28

cdr3_aa: SASISQGGEQY
j_call: TRBJ2-7
clone_size: -
cdr3_length: 11
v_call: TRBV20-1

cdr3_aa: SARDLVGNTIY
j_call: TRBJ1-3
clone_size: -
cdr3_length: 11
v_call: TRBV20-1

cdr3_aa: ASSPDTLYGYT
j_call: TRBJ1-2
clone_size: many
cdr3_length: 11
v_call: TRBV28

cdr3_aa: ASSGQFGYAGELF
j_call: TRBJ2-2
clone_size: -
cdr3_length: 13
v_call: TRBV2